These 24 T cell receptor beta chains were sequenced from one sample in a study of tumor-infiltrating lymphocytes in primary liver carcinoma. Starting material of approximately 500 ng total RNA yielded TCR beta cDNA via a constant-region primer. Employing slightly modified ARM-PCR, three nested multiplex PCR rounds were run, and these gave rise to the TCR beta libraries. Rounds one and two of PCR, each of 10 cycles, were primed with TRBV1-TRBV30 forward primers and a C-beta reverse primer. MiXCR, applied by TCRdb to the multiplex PCR reads, yields one record per CDR3 protein. Of almost 200,000 distinct CDR3 sequences in the sample, about 65% are singletons; the top ten hold roughly 7%. They got blood RNA out of unsorted whole blood and also pulled out germline DNA. Sequencing was performed on peripheral blood. These receptors were obtained from an older woman with primary liver carcinoma and hepatitis B virus infection.

On this clonotype itself: A read error may be the cause here, since a much bigger clone is one base away. This chain uses TRBV10-2 with TRBJ2-1, with 8 bases that match TRBD2. Trimming removed 6 bases from V and 8 bases from J; junction bases left unmatched: 9. Germline V lookup: CDR1 WSHSY, CDR2 SAAADI. CDR3 length: 14 residues. CDR3 in amino acids: CASRASGSKDEQFF. The CDR3, as DNA: TGCGCCAGCAGAGCTAGCGGGTCGAAGGATGAGCAGTTCTTC.

To note about this clonotype: The CDR3 carries no conserved terminal phenylalanine or tryptophan, so it likely arises from a read error. The V call is TRBV7-9, the J call TRBJ2-2; TRBD1 is a possible D gene (5 bases). This CDR3 has 14 amino acids. Germline V gives CDR1 SEHNR, CDR2 FQNEAQ (reference sequence). Trimming removed 10 bases at V and 1 base at J, with 13 bases between. For the CDR3, the DNA is TGTGCCACCAGTCCAGGGTGGAACACCGGGGAGCTGTTTCTT. Its protein product is CATSPGWNTGELFL.

The V and J genes are TRBV28 and TRBJ2-3, with D possibly called TRBD1 or TRBD2 (6 bases each). The CDR3 has 14 amino acids. The germline CDR1 and CDR2 sequences are MDHEN and SYDVKM. The V and J ends lost 7 bases and 4 bases respectively, with 15 bases between them. The CDR3 loop is CASTEGDPPDTQYF. In DNA form, the CDR3 reads TGTGCCAGCACGGAGGGGGACCCGCCAGATACGCAGTATTTT.

This clonotype was counted ten times or more. The V gene is TRBV6-6, the J gene TRBJ1-5, with a tentative D call TRBD1 (6 bases). The CDR3 runs to 16 residues. The germline gives CDR1 MNHNY, CDR2 SVGAGI (reference sequence). Trimming removed 2 bases at V and 4 bases at J, with 15 bases between. The CDR3 here is CASSYITTGSNQPQHF. For the CDR3, the DNA is TGTGCCAGCAGTTACATTACCACAGGGTCAAATCAGCCCCAGCATTTT.

As for this clonotype: Germline is not matched at one junction end, which may reflect a read error. DNA for the CDR3: TGTGCCAGCAACTTAGTTATGGTAGACCCCTACAATGAGCAGTTCTTC. Protein sequence: CASNLVMVDPYNEQFF. The V gene is TRBV11-2, the J gene TRBJ2-1; unclear D gene. In germline, CDR1 is SGHAT, CDR2 FQNNGV. The CDR3 sequence is 16 residues long.

This sequence joins TRBV25-1 and TRBJ2-2; possibly TRBD1 for D (6 bases). Germline assignment: CDR1 MGHDK and CDR2 SYGVNS. The CDR3 runs to 15 residues. Deletions cut 2 bases from V and 2 bases from J, with 9 bases between. Here the CDR3 DNA reads TGTGCCAGCAGTGAACTACAGGGAAACACCGGGGAGCTGTTTTTT. Protein product: CASSELQGNTGELFF.

Many counts were recorded for this clonotype. The V call is TRBV12-3 or TRBV12-4, the J call TRBJ2-2, with TRBD1 identical over 7 bases. Trimming at V came to 6 bases and at J to 5 bases, leaving 9 bases not matched to a gene. The CDR3 runs 15 residues. The CDR3 spells CASSSYRGDTGELFF. CDR3 nucleotide sequence: TGTGCCAGCAGCTCATACAGGGGCGATACCGGGGAGCTGTTTTTT.

In this sample, this clonotype turned up a few times. The chain joins TRBV6-4 to TRBJ1-1; D is unresolved. V lost 1 base and J lost 0, with 6 bases in between. The CDR3 is 14 residues long. From germline, CDR1 is MRHNA and CDR2 SNTAGT. The CDR3, as DNA: TGTGCCAGCAGTGACTTTAAAGTGAACACTGAAGCTTTCTTT. This translates into CASSDFKVNTEAFF.

Concerning this clonotype itself: One end of the junction does not line up with germline, which may come from a read error. This rearrangement joins TRBV13 to TRBJ2-7; 9 bases match TRBD2. CDR1 and CDR2 from the germline V gene are PRHDT and FYEKMQ (reference sequence). This CDR3 is 16 amino acids long. The CDR3 loop reads CASSIRSGGRAYEQYF. CDR3 nucleotide sequence: TGTGCTAGCAGCATAAGATCCGGCGGGAGGGCCTACGAGCAGTACTTC.

A remark on this clonotype: A read error may be the cause here, since a much bigger clone is one base away. V and J are TRBV7-8 and TRBJ1-5; TRBD1 is a possible D gene (5 bases). This CDR3 contains 16 residues. Germline V CDR1 and CDR2: SGHVS, FQNEAQ. CDR3 residues: CASSLAGPNSNRPQHF. The CDR3, as DNA: TGTGCCAGCAGCTTAGCGGGGCCAAACTCAAATCGGCCCCAGCATTTT.

The V gene is TRBV5-6, the J gene TRBJ2-1; 11 positions agree with TRBD2. Trimming took 5 bases from V and 9 from J; bases not matched to a gene: 7. CDR1 and CDR2 (germline): SGHDT, YYEEEE. The CDR3 totals 14 residues. The CDR3 DNA sequence: TGTGCCAGCAGAACCGGGACTAGCGGAGGTGAGCAGTTCTTC. This translates into CASRTGTSGGEQFF.

The V and J genes are TRBV5-1 and TRBJ2-7; D remains ambiguous. Germline V gene lookup returns CDR1 SGHRS and CDR2 YFSETQ. The CDR3 totals 14 residues. V dropped 6 bases and J dropped 3 bases, with 16 bases sitting between them. In DNA, the CDR3 is TGCGCCAGCATGCCCACCACTGTCGGCTACGAGCAGTACTTC. It translates to CASMPTTVGYEQYF. The full variable domain, completed using reference TRBV5-1 and TRBJ2-7, is KAGVTQTPRYLIKTRGQQVTLSCSPISGHRSVSWYQQTPGQGLQFLFEYFSETQRNKGNFPGRFSGRQFSNSRSEMNVSTLELGDSALYLCASMPTTVGYEQYFGPGTRLTVT.

V and J are TRBV13 and TRBJ2-5; D is undetermined. Germline assignment: CDR1 PRHDT and CDR2 FYEKMQ (reference sequence). V dropped 0 bases and J dropped 0 bases, with 14 bases sitting between them. The CDR3 sequence is 17 residues long. CDR3 residues: CASSLGLRDLYQETQYF. The CDR3 bases are TGTGCCAGCAGCTTAGGCCTAAGGGATTTGTACCAAGAGACCCAGTACTTC.

For this clonotype: Relative to the germline gene, one junction end is altered; a read error may explain this. The gene calls are TRBV11-2 and TRBJ1-6; the D is unclear. The CDR3 spans 15 residues. Germline CDR1 reads SGHAT; CDR2 reads FQNNGV. The CDR3 sequence: CASSLPRVAGSALHF. Written as DNA, the CDR3 is TGTGCCAGCAGCCTCCCTCGAGTCGCTGGTTCAGCCCTCCACTTT. Full variable domain (rest looked up from reference TRBV11-2 and TRBJ1-6): EAGVAQSPRYKIIEKRQSVAFWCNPISGHATLYWYQQILGQGPKLLIQFQNNGVVDDSQLPKDRFSAERLKGVDSTLKIQPAKLEDSAVYLCASSLPRVAGSALHFGNGTRLTVT.

To note about this clonotype: This likely comes from a read error, as the CDR3 has no conserved phenylalanine or tryptophan at its end. The chain links TRBV29-1 to TRBJ2-3, with D possibly being TRBD1 (6 bases). V was clipped by 4 bases and J by 12 bases, with 17 bases between them. Germline CDR1 and CDR2: SQVTM and ANQGSEA. The CDR3 covers 12 residues. CDR3 coding DNA: TGCAGCGTTGGGTTGGGGGCCAGTACACAGTATTTA. Translated, it gives CSVGLGASTQYL.

The chain joins TRBV10-1 to TRBJ2-3, with D maybe TRBD2 (5 bases). This CDR3 comprises 15 residues. The ends were cut back, 2 bases at V and 1 base at J, with 10 bases in the middle. Germline V gene sequence: CDR1 WNHNN, CDR2 SYGVQD (reference sequence). The DNA for the CDR3 is TGCGCCAGCAGTGAGCCGTCCGGGGGCACAGATACGCAGTATTTT. Encoded protein: CASSEPSGGTDTQYF.

The rearrangement joins TRBV7-9 to TRBJ1-2; D gene unclear. Germline lookup yields CDR1 SEHNR and CDR2 FQNEAQ (reference sequence). Trimming shortened V by 5 bases and J by 6 bases, and 13 bases separated the two germline ends. The CDR3 extends over 13 amino acids. CDR3 nucleotides: TGTGCCAGCAGCCTGGGAGTGATCGATGGCTACACCTTC. It is translated as CASSLGVIDGYTF. Looking up the rest from reference TRBV7-9 and TRBJ1-2 gives the full variable domain: DTGVSQNPRHKITKRGQNVTFRCDPISEHNRLYWYRQTLGQGPEFLTYFQNEAQLEKSRLLSDRFSAERPKGSFSTLEIQRTEQGDSAMYLCASSLGVIDGYTFGSGTRLTVV.

This clonotype was seen at least ten times. The CDR3 region has the DNA TGCAGCGTTTCTGGACGTAACTCCTACGAGCAGTACTTC. It encodes CSVSGRNSYEQYF. The V call is TRBV29-1, the J call TRBJ2-7; no firm D call. V lost 5 bases and J 0 bases, leaving 11 bases between the germline ends. The CDR3 is made up of 13 amino acids. Germline-derived CDR1 and CDR2 are SQVTM and ANQGSEA.

The J gene is TRBJ2-1, the V gene TRBV28, with TRBD2 identical over 10 bases. Germline lookup yields CDR1 MDHEN and CDR2 SYDVKM. V trimming: 5 bases; J trimming: 9 bases; junction bases outside the gene matches: 7. This CDR3 is built from 14 residues. The CDR3 is CASSPASGGSEQFF. The CDR3 DNA reads TGTGCCAGCAGTCCCGCTAGCGGGGGCAGTGAGCAGTTCTTC.

The genes are TRBV11-2 and TRBJ2-3; weak D call: TRBD2 (5 bases). This CDR3 comprises 12 residues. Trimming took 4 bases from V and 11 from J, leaving 13 bases between them. CDR1 is SGHAT, CDR2 FQNNGV, per germline. CDR3 region: CASSSPETRQYF. The DNA of the CDR3 is TGTGCCAGCAGCTCCCCGGAAACTAGGCAGTATTTT.

This clonotype appeared many times. The V gene is TRBV4-1, the J gene TRBJ2-5, with D possibly being TRBD1 (5 bases). Germline loops: CDR1 MGHRA, CDR2 YSYEKL. This CDR3 has 18 amino acids. The V end was cut by 0 bases, the J end by 2 bases, with 19 bases between. CDR3 protein: CASSQEALGAGTQETQYF. The DNA for the CDR3 is TGCGCCAGCAGCCAAGAGGCCCTAGGGGCAGGTACACAAGAGACCCAGTACTTC.

J is TRBJ2-4 and V is TRBV6-1, with D perhaps being TRBD1 or TRBD2 (6 bases each). V was clipped by 3 bases and J by 6 bases, with 21 bases between them. Germline-derived CDR1 and CDR2 are MNHNS and SASEGT. This CDR3 has 17 amino acids. CDR3 protein: CASSEELVGGGGNIQYF. DNA for the CDR3: TGTGCCAGCAGTGAGGAATTAGTGGGAGGAGGGGGAAACATTCAGTACTTC.

J is TRBJ1-3 and V is TRBV5-1; no clear D. The V end lost 2 bases, the J end lost 2 bases, and 5 bases lay between the germline ends. The germline V gene has CDR1 SGHRS and CDR2 YFSETQ. This CDR3 has 13 amino acids. The CDR3 loop is CASSLGTGNTIYF. The CDR3 DNA is TGCGCCAGCAGCTTAGGTACTGGAAACACCATATATTTT.

This clonotype appeared a single time. A read error may be the cause here, since a much bigger clone is one base away. It is likely a read error, because the conserved phenylalanine at the end of the CDR3 is missing. The chain links TRBV7-9 to TRBJ1-1; D remains unclear. V gave up 3 bases and J gave up 1 base, with 6 bases separating them. The CDR3 length is 13 residues. Germline V gene sequence: CDR1 SEHNR, CDR2 FQNEAQ (reference sequence). The chain's CDR3 is CASSFSGNTEAFV. The CDR3 DNA is TGTGCCAGCAGCTTCTCAGGGAACACTGAAGCTTTCGTT.